This TCR beta chain was retrieved from a study of blood T cell repertoires in COVID-19 (dated by TCRdb to 2020 to 2021). In terms of the full investigation: Samples covering the acute and convalescent phases of COVID-19 were provided by collaborators in the United States, Italy and Spain. The material from the prospective study consisted of cDNA or gDNA derived from T cells, B-cell-depleted T cells, or PBMCs. The dataset comprised deeply sampled blood TCRbeta repertoires from subjects exposed to, actively infected with, or recovered from COVID-19. A freely available public database, intended as a resource for researchers studying the immune response to SARS-CoV-2, is where the repertoires were released. The samples were drawn from the first 160 participants of the ongoing ImmuneRACE study and from some 1,300 subjects provided by 6 global collaborators. The sample metadata nearly always contained a de-identified subject ID, COVID-19 status, age in years and sex. Where HLA class I and class II types were available, the types were taken from metadata supplied by the sample provider, not from assay-based typing.

CDR1 and CDR2, per the germline V gene, are SGHDT and YYEEEE. Reading from cysteine to phenylalanine, the CDR3 counts 14 amino acids. The retained sequence is limited to the CDR3, 42 bases, with the frame set at the first base. The V end gives up 1 base and the J end 7 bases, leaving 4 bases in the junction not matched to a gene. Collaborating institutions collected whole blood in K2EDTA tubes following their own protocols. For TCRbeta analysis, collaborators shipped samples as frozen whole blood, isolated PBMCs, or DNA extracted from either of those sample types. The immunoSEQ Assay, a bias-controlled multiplex PCR, was used to amplify TCRbeta CDR3 regions from genomic DNA. From the authors' description of their analysis: Nucleated cell counts per sample were estimated from amplification of reference gene primers within the assay. To quantify the absolute abundance of each unique TCRbeta CDR3 rearrangement, sequence reads were collapsed and filtered. For each sample, productive Simpson clonality was calculated as the square root of Simpson's diversity index across productive rearrangements. The immuneACCESS repertoire file appears here via TCRdb, limited to in-frame rearrangements. These files lack a portion of the clones; in checked studies, under half of the deficit traces to unresolved V genes, and the cause of the others is not known. V and J calls and clone size are copied from that table; D and trimming were computed from the DNA. For this sample the table gives around 180,000 clones, of which roughly 82% were detected only once. 5.2% of the sample is in the top ten clones.

General findings and caveats noted by the study authors: How much clinical and demographic metadata was included differed by source and by participant, and the metadata was provided uncurated.

On this clone itself: No antigen is known for it. The record has no base qualities; no much larger clone is one base away.

The rearranged chain carries TRBV5-6 and TRBJ1-5, with TRBD1 identical over 8 junction bases. The receptor comes from a young woman with acute or convalescent COVID-19. Specimen: peripheral blood. The CDR3 has the sequence CASSLQQGGQPQHF. The nucleotides read TGTGCCAGCAGCTTGCAACAGGGGGGACAGCCCCAGCATTTT. With all but the CDR3 taken from the reference TRBV5-6 and TRBJ1-5 genes, the full variable domain is: DAGVTQSPTHLIKTRGQQVTLRCSPKSGHDTVSWYQQALGQGPQFIFQYYEEEERQRGNFPDRFSGHQFPNYSSELNVNALLLGDSALYLCASSLQQGGQPQHFGDGTRLSIL.